These T cell receptor beta chains were read from a single sample in a study of blood T cell repertoires in COVID-19. The table came from immunoSEQ multiplex PCR; TCRdb's copy has only in-frame clones and leaves some out. The sample includes roughly 300,000 clones, about 83% of them seen just once. Sequencing used peripheral blood. These receptor sequences come from a woman aged 45-60 years with acute or convalescent COVID-19. CDR3s include the opening cysteine and the closing phenylalanine or tryptophan. A D gene is named only where the DNA matches it firmly. Not every row has a clone size; where given, it reads once, few, many or a size class.

J gene | D gene | CDR3 length | clone size | V gene | CDR3 protein | CDR3 DNA
TRBJ1-2 | - | 15 | - | TRBV27 | CASSPITSALYGYTF | TGTGCCAGCAGTCCGATCACATCCGCTCTCTATGGCTACACCTTC
TRBJ2-7 | TRBD2 | 15 | - | TRBV5-1 | CASSLWTSGTYEQYF | TGCGCCAGCAGCCTGTGGACTAGCGGGACCTACGAGCAGTACTTC
TRBJ1-6 | - | 13 | - | TRBV6-4 | CASSDEISSPLHF | TGTGCCAGCAGTGATGAGATCTCCTCACCCCTCCACTTT
TRBJ1-6 | - | 16 | - | TRBV7-2 | CASSFPSGNNNSPLHF | TGTGCCAGCAGCTTCCCGTCCGGGAACAATAATTCACCCCTCCACTTT
TRBJ1-6 | - | 14 | - | TRBV10-3 | CAIRGTQYNSPLHF | TGTGCCATCAGGGGGACACAGTATAATTCACCCCTCCACTTT
TRBJ2-1 | - | 18 | - | TRBV24-1 | CATSDPQWGRQDYNEQFF | TGTGCCACCAGTGATCCACAGTGGGGGCGGCAGGACTACAATGAGCAGTTCTTC
TRBJ2-7 | TRBD2 | 14 | - | TRBV5-1 | CASSLAGGNYEQYF | TGCGCCAGCAGCTTGGCGGGGGGTAATTACGAGCAGTACTTC
TRBJ2-5 | TRBD1 | 13 | once | TRBV11-3 | CASSLGTEETQYF | TGTGCCAGCAGCCTCGGGACAGAAGAGACCCAGTACTTC
TRBJ2-1 | - | 11 | - | TRBV24-1 | CATSDYYEQFF | TGTGCCACCAGTGATTACTATGAGCAGTTCTTC
TRBJ2-3 | - | 16 | few | TRBV12-5 | CASGLVRWGDPDTQYF | TGTGCTAGTGGTTTGGTAAGGTGGGGGGATCCAGATACGCAGTATTTT
TRBJ1-1 | TRBD1 | 16 | once | TRBV28 | CASSPFGQGGNTEAFF | TGTGCCAGCAGTCCATTCGGACAGGGGGGCAACACTGAAGCTTTCTTT
TRBJ1-3 | - | 13 | - | TRBV30 | CAWSWGLRNTIYF | TGTGCCTGGAGTTGGGGACTTAGAAACACCATATATTTT
TRBJ2-7 | TRBD2 | 17 | - | TRBV25-1 | CASSKTSGGSASYEQYF | TGTGCCAGCAGTAAGACTAGCGGGGGTTCTGCCTCCTACGAGCAGTACTTC
TRBJ2-3 | TRBD2 | 15 | - | TRBV27 | CASSLREPFTDTQYF | TGTGCCAGCAGTCTGCGGGAGCCGTTTACAGATACGCAGTATTTT
TRBJ2-3 | TRBD2 | 15 | - | TRBV9 | CASGQGLAGTDTQYF | TGTGCCAGCGGCCAAGGACTAGCGGGAACAGATACGCAGTATTTT
TRBJ2-1 | TRBD1 | 15 | once | TRBV5-4 | CASSLSSKGAHEQFF | TGTGCCAGCAGCTTGTCGTCCAAGGGGGCCCATGAGCAGTTCTTC
TRBJ2-7 | TRBD2 | 15 | - | TRBV19 | CASSIGLASLYEQYF | TGTGCCAGTAGTATCGGACTAGCGTCGTTGTACGAGCAGTACTTC
TRBJ2-1 | - | 13 | once | TRBV21-1 | CASSKGLANEQFF | TGTGCCAGCAGCAAAGGACTAGCCAATGAGCAGTTCTTC
TRBJ1-2 | TRBD1 | 14 | - | TRBV15 | CATSMDRLRYGYTF | TGTGCCACCAGCATGGACAGGTTAAGGTATGGCTACACCTTC
TRBJ1-5 | TRBD1 | 16 | - | TRBV2 | CASSATGQDSNQPQHF | TGTGCCAGCAGTGCGACCGGACAGGATAGCAATCAGCCCCAGCATTTT
TRBJ2-7 | - | 12 | - | TRBV19 | CASSKQGYEQYF | TGTGCCAGTAGTAAACAGGGTTACGAGCAGTACTTC
TRBJ2-1 | TRBD2 | 19 | - | TRBV28 | CASSTRLAGKDNSYNEQFF | TGTGCCAGCAGTACCCGACTAGCGGGAAAAGATAACTCCTACAATGAGCAGTTCTTC
TRBJ1-4 | - | 16 | - | TRBV13 | CASSLLFGQSNEKLFF | TGTGCCAGCAGCTTGTTATTTGGACAGTCTAATGAAAAACTGTTTTTT
TRBJ2-3 | - | 15 | - | TRBV27 | CASSLSRVTTDTQYF | TGTGCCAGCAGTTTATCGAGGGTCACCACAGATACGCAGTATTTT
TRBJ2-5 | TRBD2 | 16 | - | TRBV3-1/TRBV3-2 | CASSGTGLATQETQYF | TGTGCCAGCAGCGGAACGGGACTAGCGACCCAAGAGACCCAGTACTTC
TRBJ2-1 | - | 13 | - | TRBV6-5 | CASSIPSYNEQFF | TGTGCCAGCAGTATTCCTTCTTACAATGAGCAGTTCTTC
TRBJ2-2 | TRBD2 | 16 | once | TRBV7-9 | CASSPTSGRASGELFF | TGTGCCAGCAGTCCAACTAGCGGGAGGGCCTCCGGGGAGCTGTTTTTT
TRBJ2-2 | TRBD1 | 17 | - | TRBV9 | CASSVAIRTGFTGELFF | TGTGCCAGCAGCGTAGCTATCCGGACAGGATTCACCGGGGAGCTGTTTTTT
TRBJ2-1 | TRBD2 | 17 | - | TRBV11-2 | CASSFKTSGRALNEQFF | TGTGCCAGCAGCTTTAAGACTAGCGGGAGGGCCTTAAATGAGCAGTTCTTC
TRBJ1-6 | TRBD1 | 15 | - | TRBV27 | CASTRTGINNSPLHF | TGTGCCAGCACCCGGACAGGGATAAATAATTCACCCCTCCACTTT
TRBJ2-1 | TRBD2 | 15 | - | TRBV7-3 | CASSLMAGEWDEQFF | TGTGCCAGCAGCTTAATGGCGGGAGAGTGGGATGAGCAGTTCTTC
TRBJ2-7 | TRBD2 | 17 | - | TRBV28 | CASSLGRREAPSYEQYF | TGTGCCAGCAGTTTGGGGCGGCGGGAGGCCCCCTCCTACGAGCAGTACTTC
TRBJ1-5 | - | 16 | - | TRBV30 | CAWSRPGGPLSLSMHF | TGTGCCTGGAGTCGCCCCGGGGGACCGCTCAGTTTATCCATGCATTTT
TRBJ1-3 | TRBD1 | 15 | - | TRBV11-3 | CASSLGQGLGDTIYF | TGTGCCAGCAGCTTGGGACAGGGCCTCGGGGACACCATATATTTT
TRBJ2-1 | TRBD2 | 13 | - | TRBV3-1/TRBV3-2 | CASSPRGGGDEVF | TGTGCCAGCAGCCCCCGCGGGGGGGGAGATGAGGTCTTC
TRBJ1-2 | - | 12 | - | TRBV25-1 | CASSTGGGGYTF | TGTGCCAGCAGCACGGGGGGGGGAGGCTACACCTTC
TRBJ2-7 | TRBD1 | 15 | - | TRBV28 | CASIPPGTGPSEQYF | TGTGCCAGCATCCCCCCGGGGACAGGGCCCTCCGAGCAGTACTTC
TRBJ1-2 | - | 17 | - | TRBV4-2 | CASSQDLRQGGDYGYTF | TGTGCCAGCAGCCAAGATTTGAGGCAGGGAGGAGACTATGGCTACACCTTC
TRBJ1-1 | - | 13 | - | TRBV12-3/TRBV12-4 | CASSSGQALEAFF | TGTGCCAGCAGTTCGGGACAAGCCCTTGAAGCTTTCTTT
TRBJ2-3 | TRBD2 | 16 | - | TRBV5-4 | CASSLGGLAGTDTQYF | TGTGCCAGCAGCTTGGGTGGACTAGCGGGAACAGATACGCAGTATTTT
TRBJ1-1 | - | 13 | - | TRBV13 | CASSITRGTEAFF | TGTGCCAGCAGCATAACCAGGGGCACTGAAGCTTTCTTT
TRBJ2-5 | TRBD2 | 14 | - | TRBV29-1 | CSVGSGRAPETQYF | TGCAGCGTTGGTAGCGGGAGGGCCCCAGAGACCCAGTACTTC
TRBJ1-2 | - | 15 | few | TRBV28 | CASSSGDGTNYGYTF | TGTGCCAGCAGTTCGGGGGACGGGACTAACTATGGCTACACCTTC
TRBJ2-7 | TRBD2 | 15 | - | TRBV6-1 | CASSETSGRFGEQYF | TGTGCCAGCAGTGAAACGAGCGGGAGGTTTGGGGAGCAGTACTTC
TRBJ2-7 | TRBD1 | 14 | - | TRBV7-8 | CASSLARQGYEQYF | TGTGCCAGCAGCTTAGCCCGACAGGGTTACGAGCAGTACTTC